The 5 T cell receptor beta chains given below trace back to one sample, sequenced in a study of CD8 T cells in Susac syndrome. With random hexamers, roughly 0.5 to 1 ug RNA was reverse transcribed. In TCRdb, the immunoSEQ multiplex PCR reads were re-called with MiXCR into one record per CDR3 protein. The sample consists of just over 300,000 distinct CDR3 sequences, roughly 94% of them appearing once. The specimen was CD4+ T cells from PBMCs. All receptors derive from a human donor with multiple sclerosis.

The chain recombines TRBV19 with TRBJ1-1; 9 bases agree with TRBD1. Germline V lookup: CDR1 LNHDA, CDR2 SQIVND (reference sequence). With V trimmed by 5 bases and J by 4 bases, 5 bases remained unmatched. This CDR3 has 14 residues. In nucleotides, the CDR3 is TGTGCCAGTAGTCCGGACAGGGGACCCACTGAAGCTTTCTTT. The encoded protein is CASSPDRGPTEAFF.

The chain is built from TRBV5-5 and TRBJ2-2, with D possibly being TRBD1 or TRBD2 (5 bases each). V gave up 2 bases and J gave up 5 bases, with 19 bases separating them. This CDR3 is built from 17 residues. Germline V gene lookup returns CDR1 SGHKS and CDR2 YYEKEE (reference sequence). The CDR3, as DNA: TGTGCCAGCAGCTTAAGAAGAGAGGGGTTACGGACCGGGGAGCTGTTTTTT. Translated, it gives CASSLRREGLRTGELFF.

The chain is built from TRBV27 and TRBJ2-5; D unresolved. The CDR3 totals 14 residues. In germline, CDR1 is MNHEY, CDR2 SMNVEV (reference sequence). The V end lost 5 bases, the J end lost 4 bases, and 14 bases lay between the germline ends. CDR3 amino acids: CASSPRLKGETQYF. CDR3 coding DNA: TGTGCCAGCAGTCCAAGACTGAAAGGAGAGACCCAGTACTTC.

The CDR3 is CATSRGAASPTGELFF. CDR3 nucleotide sequence: TGTGCCACCAGCAGAGGGGCAGCCAGCCCCACCGGGGAGCTGTTTTTT. The V gene is TRBV15, the J gene TRBJ2-2; D not resolved. Trimming stripped 1 base from V and 4 bases from J, with 13 bases between. Germline values: CDR1 LNHNV, CDR2 YYDKDF (reference sequence). This CDR3 is built from 16 residues.

The chain combines TRBV7-9 with TRBJ1-2, with 7 positions matching TRBD1. Per the germline V gene, CDR1 is SEHNR and CDR2 is FQNEAQ (reference sequence). Trimming took 1 base from V and 6 from J; bases not matched to a gene: 8. There are 15 residues in the CDR3. The DNA for the CDR3 is TGTGCCAGCAGCTTAGAAAGACAGGGCGGGGATGGCTACACCTTC. It codes for CASSLERQGGDGYTF.